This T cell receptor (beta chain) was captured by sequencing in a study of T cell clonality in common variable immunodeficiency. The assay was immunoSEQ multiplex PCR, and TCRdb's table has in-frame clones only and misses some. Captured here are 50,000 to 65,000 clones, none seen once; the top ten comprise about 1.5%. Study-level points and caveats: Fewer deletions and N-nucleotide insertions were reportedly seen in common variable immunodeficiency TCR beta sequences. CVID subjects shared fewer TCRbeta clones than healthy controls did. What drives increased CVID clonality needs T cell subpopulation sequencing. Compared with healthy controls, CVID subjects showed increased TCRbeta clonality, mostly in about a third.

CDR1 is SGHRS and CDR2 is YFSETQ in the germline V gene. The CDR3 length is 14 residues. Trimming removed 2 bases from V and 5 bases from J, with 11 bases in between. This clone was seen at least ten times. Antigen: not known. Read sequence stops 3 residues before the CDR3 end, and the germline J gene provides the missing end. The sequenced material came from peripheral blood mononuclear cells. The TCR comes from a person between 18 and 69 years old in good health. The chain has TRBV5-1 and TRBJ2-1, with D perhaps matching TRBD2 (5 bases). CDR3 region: CASSFETMNNEQFF. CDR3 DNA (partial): TGCGCCAGCAGCTTCGAGACTATGAACAATGAG.